This TCR beta chain was recovered during a study of shared clonotypes between healthy human individuals. Study-level information: The composition of the donors was a couple of women and a few men aged 18 to 49.

Overall study results and limits: Of the naive CD4 clonotypes, approximately 5% were shared across a handful of donors.

This CDR3 is 15 amino acids long. The V and J ends lost 4 bases and 2 bases respectively, with 9 bases between them. CDR1 and CDR2 from the germline V gene are SGHAT and FQNNGV. Measured with immunoSEQ multiplex PCR; TCRdb has only the in-frame clones, and not every one. The sample contains 780,000 or so clones, roughly two thirds of which appear only once. Notes on this clone: The target antigen is unknown.

This sequence joins TRBV11-2 and TRBJ2-6; D unclear. The receptor was derived from a young woman in good health. The sample consisted of memory CD4+ T cells sorted from blood. Regarding subset: CD45RA-negative fraction. CDR3 residues: CASSSQYAGANVLTF. The CDR3 coding sequence is TGTGCCAGCAGCTCTCAATATGCTGGGGCCAACGTCCTGACTTTC. Full variable domain (rest looked up from reference TRBV11-2 and TRBJ2-6): EAGVAQSPRYKIIEKRQSVAFWCNPISGHATLYWYQQILGQGPKLLIQFQNNGVVDDSQLPKDRFSAERLKGVDSTLKIQPAKLEDSAVYLCASSSQYAGANVLTFGAGSRLTVL.